The clone carrying this TCR beta chain turned up a few times. Everyone who took part was 18 to 89 years old, and they came from 24 US areas. The study assigned cohorts using participant-reported clinical history. Within the 2 weeks before study entry, each person in the exposed group met a COVID-19 case. This entry is derived from a study of blood T cell repertoires in COVID-19. Study summary: From T cells, B-cell-depleted T cells, or PBMCs came the material, which was cDNA or gDNA.

Generated by immunoSEQ multiplex PCR, the TCRdb table keeps only in-frame clones and is missing some. In the table there are 300,000 to 400,000 clones, approximately 81% of which are singletons. The V gene's germline CDR1 is MGHRA and CDR2 YSYEKL. The ends lost 4 bases at V and 4 bases at J; junction bases unmatched: 12. The CDR3 covers 18 residues. The sequenced sample was PBMCs or T cells enriched from blood (not recorded which). The chain joins TRBV4-1 to TRBJ2-2; TRBD2 agrees at 10 bases. This receptor was taken from a woman in her 30s who had been exposed to COVID-19. The CDR3 here is CASSPAPSGRAGTGELFF. For the CDR3, the DNA is TGCGCCAGCAGCCCCGCGCCCAGCGGGAGGGCCGGCACCGGGGAGCTGTTTTTT.